This TCR beta chain was obtained from a study of blood T cells in healthy people across ages (dated by TCRdb to between 2015 and 2017). General notes on the study: In model experiments, roughly one uniquely barcoded TCR beta cDNA molecule per two T cells was captured by template switching. The study measured age-related changes in TCR beta repertoire diversity using deep sequencing normalized with unique cDNA molecular identifiers. Donors were grouped into four age groups: young (average 16 years), middle-aged (roughly 37), aged (around 60) and long-lived (less than 85). To avoid experimental bias, donors of different ages were randomly spread across the sequencing lanes. For two donors (one aged 18 to 30 and one aged 80 or older), the study analyzed two additional independent replicas of 1 million unique cDNA reads from the same blood draw.

The roughly 39 donors, aged 6 to 90 years, were systemically healthy Caucasian individuals from Russia. Ten milliliters of peripheral blood were drawn from each donor into EDTA-treated Vacutainer tubes. Ficoll-Paque density-gradient centrifugation was used to isolate PBMCs, with at least 6.5 million obtained per sample. Trizol reagent was used to extract total RNA from PBMCs, with at least 5 micrograms per sample. The percentages of naive CD45RAhigh/CD27high T cells were determined by flow cytometry on a PBMC aliquot from every donor. At the junction V is shortened by 2 bases and J by 4 bases, with 13 bases in between. CDR1 is given as SGHTA and CDR2 as FQGNSA, both from the germline V gene. From the cysteine through the phenylalanine, the CDR3 covers 15 amino acids. Just CDR3 DNA is preserved here, 45 bases in frame from base 1. Beyond this particular receptor, the publication reports: Because profiling used bulk unsorted PBMCs, naive and antigen-experienced compartments could not be compared conclusively. Donor CMV infection status was unknown, potentially confounding age-related changes in expanded clonotypes. Estimates of total diversity from one million sequenced T cells were regarded as lower bounds and underestimates. As age increased, observed TCR beta diversity per million T cells dropped in a roughly linear way, and a significant reduction was already evident by age roughly 36. Observed TCR beta diversity correlated strongly with the percentage of naive T cells measured by flow cytometry. The long-lived group showed more naive CD4+ T cells, fewer expanded clones and increased TCR diversity than the aged group, suggesting age selection.

A word on this clonotype: The antigen it recognizes is unknown. No base quality information exists; no much larger clone differs at one position.

Libraries were built with 5' RACE. Reads for this sample came from an Illumina HiSeq 2500. A second about 6 to 11 cycle PCR used a sample-barcoded 5' primer and a J-beta primer mix. A template-switch 5' adaptor carrying 12 random nucleotides introduced a unique molecular identifier onto each TCR beta cDNA molecule. Each sample yielded at least 3 million CDR3-containing paired-end reads. All of the RNA was converted into first-strand cDNA using the Mint cDNA synthesis kit, with a TRBC-specific oligonucleotide serving as the primer. All cDNA was treated with uracil-DNA glycosylase and then went through a first 18-cycle PCR with the universal primers M1SS and BC2_uni_R. Per the authors' processing: Each sample was normalized by randomly selecting 1 million high-quality reads, each carrying a distinct molecular identifier. Reads with shared molecular identifiers were discarded instead of being binned into consensus sequences. MiTCR, set to a Q25 quality threshold and the strictest error-elimination algorithm, was used for CDR3 identification, clonotype clustering and error correction. A nonparametric unseen species model using Euler transformation provided a lower-bound estimate of total TCR beta diversity. TCRdb applied fastp at Q25 and MiXCR to the public reads, then kept only in-frame beta chains. Rows with a matching CDR3 protein are joined into one entry that keeps the most common DNA and genes. The V and J calls reflect TCRdb's pipeline rather than the authors' work. For this sample there are approximately 690,000 distinct CDR3 sequences; around three fifths appear just once. The ten largest clones add up to roughly 34% of the sample.

Sequenced input: blood. This chain is built from TRBV7-2 and TRBJ2-3; the best D guess is TRBD2, with 7 bases matching. The receptor's source is a man aged 55 to 70 in good health. The CDR3 protein is CASSLFAGAADTQYF. The bases are TGTGCCAGCAGCTTATTCGCGGGGGCGGCAGATACGCAGTATTTT.